One and the same sample provided the 10 T cell receptor beta chains below, sequenced in a study of blood T cell repertoires in COVID-19. TCRdb's copy holds only in-frame clones and misses some; the assay was immunoSEQ multiplex PCR. In the table there are about 280,000 clones, 75% to 85% of which are singletons. Specimen: peripheral blood. The source of these receptors is a man aged 45-65 years with active or convalescent COVID-19.

The chain has TRBV6-2 or TRBV6-3 and TRBJ1-1, with 8 positions matching TRBD1. The germline V gene has CDR1 MNHEY and CDR2 SVGEGT. The V and J ends lost 4 bases and 4 bases, in that order; junction bases with no gene match: 5. This CDR3 is built from 14 residues. The chain's CDR3 is CASSFRGRATEAFF. DNA for the CDR3: TGTGCCAGCAGTTTCAGGGGGCGAGCCACTGAAGCTTTCTTT.

The chain couples TRBV28 to TRBJ1-4; D not certain. The CDR3 totals 14 residues. The germline CDR1 and CDR2 sequences are MDHEN and SYDVKM. The V end was cut by 6 bases, the J end by 5 bases, with 13 bases between. The chain's CDR3 is CASSNSPPNEKLFF. In DNA, the CDR3 is TGTGCCAGCAGCAACAGTCCCCCAAATGAAAAACTGTTTTTT. Using reference TRBV28 and TRBJ1-4 for the parts outside the CDR3, the full variable domain is DVKVTQSSRYLVKRTGEKVFLECVQDMDHENMFWYRQDPGLGLRLIYFSYDVKMKEKGDIPEGYSVSREKKERFSLILESASTNQTSMYLCASSNSPPNEKLFFGSGTQLSVL.

V is TRBV24-1 and J is TRBJ1-5; a weak D match, TRBD1 (5 bases). This CDR3 comprises 14 residues. V lost 3 bases and J 2 bases, leaving 7 bases between the germline ends. Germline values: CDR1 KGHDR, CDR2 SFDVKD. CDR3 in DNA: TGTGCCACCAGTGATGTAGGGGGCAATCAGCCCCAGCATTTT. Translation gives CATSDVGGNQPQHF.

The DNA for the CDR3 is TGTGCCAGCAGTGGTAGGGGGACCCCTGAAGCTTTCTTT. The encoded protein is CASSGRGTPEAFF. The genes are TRBV9 and TRBJ1-1, with D possibly being TRBD1 (6 bases). This CDR3 has 13 residues. CDR1 and CDR2 (germline): SGDLS, YYNGEE. Trimming left V 5 bases short and J 6 bases short, with 14 bases between. Complete variable domain (other parts from reference TRBV9 and TRBJ1-1): DSGVTQTPKHLITATGQRVTLRCSPRSGDLSVYWYQQSLDQGLQFLIQYYNGEERAKGNILERFSAQQFPDLHSELNLSSLELGDSALYFCASSGRGTPEAFFGQGTRLTVV.

The chain uses TRBV19 and TRBJ1-4; 9 positions match TRBD1. There are 14 residues in the CDR3. Germline-derived CDR1 and CDR2 are LNHDA and SQIVND (reference sequence). After removal of 7 bases from V and 8 bases from J, the junction contained 8 bases not matched to a gene. CDR3 nucleotide sequence: TGTGCCAGTACCCCTACAGGGGGCTCAGAAAAACTGTTTTTT. It codes for CASTPTGGSEKLFF.

The chain recombines TRBV2 with TRBJ2-3, with 8 positions matching TRBD2. The V segment lost 4 bases and the J segment 0 bases; nucleotides outside the gene matches: 3. The CDR3 is 15 residues long. Germline V lookup: CDR1 SNHLY, CDR2 FYNNEI. CDR3 coding DNA: TGTGCCAGCAGTGTTAGCGGGACTAGCACAGATACGCAGTATTTT. It is translated as CASSVSGTSTDTQYF.

J is TRBJ2-7 and V is TRBV5-5; the match to TRBD1 covers 7 bases. The CDR3 has 15 residues. Germline CDR1 is SGHKS and CDR2 is YYEKEE (reference sequence). Losses at the gene ends were 0 bases for V and 2 bases for J; bases not matched to a gene: 5. The CDR3 here is CASSLGGQSTYEQYF. The CDR3 DNA sequence: TGTGCCAGCAGCTTGGGGGGACAGTCTACCTACGAGCAGTACTTC.

This CDR3 is CASSQDRGRETQYF. In DNA form, the CDR3 reads TGTGCCAGCAGCCAGGACAGGGGCAGAGAGACCCAGTACTTC. J is TRBJ2-5 and V is TRBV7-2, with 9 bases that match TRBD1. This CDR3 has 14 residues. Looked up from germline, CDR1 is SGHTA and CDR2 is FQGNSA. The V and J ends lost 5 bases and 4 bases, in that order; junction bases with no gene match: 5.

This clone has just a few counts. This chain links TRBV19 with TRBJ2-1; 8 bases align to TRBD2. The CDR3 runs to 13 residues. Germline V gene data show CDR1 as LNHDA and CDR2 as SQIVND (reference sequence). The V and J ends lost 8 bases and 3 bases, in that order; junction bases with no gene match: 3. CDR3 nucleotides: TGTGCCAGTCGTAGCGGGGTCTACAATGAGCAGTTCTTC. Translated, it gives CASRSGVYNEQFF.

The V gene is TRBV5-3, the J gene TRBJ1-2, with 9 bases that match TRBD1. TRBV5-3 is known as an ORF, though its function is uncertain. The CDR3 is made up of 17 amino acids. J was trimmed by 10 bases and V by 4 bases; bases with no gene match: 20. CDR3 DNA: TGTGCCAGAAGCCCATTCGGGACAGGGCTGACTTTTCATGACTACACCTTC. Translation gives CARSPFGTGLTFHDYTF.